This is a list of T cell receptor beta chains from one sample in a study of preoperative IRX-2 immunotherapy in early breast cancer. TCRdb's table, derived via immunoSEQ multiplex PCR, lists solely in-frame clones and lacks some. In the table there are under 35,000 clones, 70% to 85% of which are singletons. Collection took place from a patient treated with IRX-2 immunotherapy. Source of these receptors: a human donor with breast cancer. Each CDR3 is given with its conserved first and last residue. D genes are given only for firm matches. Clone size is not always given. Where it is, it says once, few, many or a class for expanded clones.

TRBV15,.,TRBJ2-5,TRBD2,CATSTRLAVETQYF,TGTGCCACCAGCACCAGACTAGCAGTAGAGACCCAGTACTTC
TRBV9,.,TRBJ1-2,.,CATLRGLQGYTF,TGTGCCACCCTAAGAGGGCTACAAGGCTACACCTTC
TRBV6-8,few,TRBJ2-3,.,CASSRRDLVDDTQYF,TGTGCCAGCAGCCGCCGGGACTTAGTTGATGATACGCAGTATTTT
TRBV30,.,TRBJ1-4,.,CAWSKGLGEKLFF,TGTGCCTGGAGTAAGGGTTTAGGTGAAAAACTGTTTTTT
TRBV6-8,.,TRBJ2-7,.,CASSYPRISYEQYF,TGTGCCAGCAGTTACCCCAGGATTTCCTACGAGCAGTACTTC
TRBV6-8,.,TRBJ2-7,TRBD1,CASSYYSGTGVYEQYF,TGTGCCAGCAGTTACTATTCCGGGACAGGGGTATACGAGCAGTACTTC
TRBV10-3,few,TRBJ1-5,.,CAISELGTGNQPQHF,TGTGCCATCAGTGAGTTGGGGACGGGCAATCAGCCCCAGCATTTT
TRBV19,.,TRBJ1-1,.,CASSIAPPREFNTEAFF,TGTGCCAGTAGTATAGCTCCCCCCCGAGAGTTTAACACTGAAGCTTTCTTT
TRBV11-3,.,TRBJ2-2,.,CASSGVGRPGELFF,TGTGCCAGCAGCGGCGTGGGCCGCCCCGGGGAGCTGTTTTTT
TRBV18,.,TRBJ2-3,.,CASSQNDDTDTQYF,TGTGCCAGCTCACAAAATGACGACACAGATACGCAGTATTTT
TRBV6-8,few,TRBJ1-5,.,CASSYSTPDSNQPQHF,TGTGCCAGCAGTTACTCGACTCCCGATAGCAATCAGCCCCAGCATTTT
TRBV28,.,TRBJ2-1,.,CASSPWGPQYNEQFF,TGTGCCAGCAGTCCCTGGGGTCCCCAGTACAATGAGCAGTTCTTC
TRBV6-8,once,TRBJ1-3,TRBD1,CASITLTGVYSGNTIYF,TGTGCCAGCATTACCCTGACAGGGGTTTACTCTGGAAACACCATATATTTT
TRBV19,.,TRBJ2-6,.,CASSLREGFGANVLTF,TGTGCCAGTAGTCTACGTGAGGGGTTCGGGGCCAACGTCCTGACTTTC
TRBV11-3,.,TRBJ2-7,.,CASSFWGAVLYEQYF,TGTGCCAGCAGCTTTTGGGGAGCGGTTTTATACGAGCAGTACTTC
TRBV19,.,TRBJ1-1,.,CASSIFRINYTEAFF,TGTGCCAGTAGTATCTTCCGGATCAATTACACTGAAGCTTTCTTT
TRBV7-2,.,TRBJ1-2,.,CASRQGQNYGYTF,TGTGCCAGCAGGCAGGGGCAAAACTATGGCTACACCTTC
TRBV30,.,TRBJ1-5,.,CAWSSGYSNQPQHF,TGTGCCTGGAGTTCAGGGTATAGCAATCAGCCCCAGCATTTT
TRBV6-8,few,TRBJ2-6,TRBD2,CASSGLGGGLLSGANVLTF,TGTGCCAGCAGTGGCCTCGGGGGGGGCCTTTTGTCTGGGGCCAACGTCCTGACTTTC
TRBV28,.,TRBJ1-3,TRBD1,CASSLRTGAGNTIYF,TGTGCCAGCAGCCTAAGAACAGGGGCTGGAAACACCATATATTTT
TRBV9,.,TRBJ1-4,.,CASSVEGEKLFF,TGTGCCAGCAGCGTGGAGGGTGAAAAACTGTTTTTT
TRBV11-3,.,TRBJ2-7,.,CASSSRLSLNEQYF,TGTGCCAGCAGCTCTCGCTTATCGCTTAACGAGCAGTACTTC
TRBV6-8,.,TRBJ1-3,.,CALGDSGNTIYF,TGTGCCTTGGGGGATTCTGGAAACACCATATATTTT
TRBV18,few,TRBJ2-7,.,CASSPAGGSYEQYF,TGTGCCAGCTCACCGGCAGGTGGGTCCTACGAGCAGTACTTC
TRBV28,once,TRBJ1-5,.,CASRVQGGGNQPQHF,TGTGCCAGCAGAGTACAGGGTGGGGGCAATCAGCCCCAGCATTTT
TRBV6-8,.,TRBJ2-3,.,CASSLVAGRGTDTQYF,TGTGCCAGCAGTCTCGTCGCGGGGCGGGGCACAGATACGCAGTATTTT
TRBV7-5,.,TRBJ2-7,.,CASSLASGIRGEQYF,TGTGCCAGCAGCTTAGCCTCGGGTATTAGAGGCGAGCAGTACTTC
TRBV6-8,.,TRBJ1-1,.,CASSFFPNTEAFF,TGTGCCAGCAGTTTTTTTCCGAACACTGAAGCTTTCTTT
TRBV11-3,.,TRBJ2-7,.,CASSSPWGPTYEQYF,TGTGCCAGCAGCTCCCCGTGGGGCCCCACCTACGAGCAGTACTTC
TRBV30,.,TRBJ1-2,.,CAWSLDGRYTSGYTF,TGTGCCTGGAGTTTGGACGGTCGGTACACGAGCGGCTATACCTTC
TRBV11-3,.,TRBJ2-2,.,CASSLIGGGTGELFF,TGTGCCAGCAGCTTAATAGGGGGAGGCACCGGGGAGCTGTTTTTT
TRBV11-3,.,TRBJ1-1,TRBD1,CASSPRDRPNTEAFF,TGTGCCAGCAGCCCTCGGGACAGACCGAACACTGAAGCTTTCTTT
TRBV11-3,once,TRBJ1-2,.,CASSPQDGGEVGGYTF,TGTGCCAGCAGCCCCCAAGATGGAGGGGAAGTGGGTGGCTACACCTTC
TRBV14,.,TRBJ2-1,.,CASSQQRGSKYNEQFF,TGTGCCAGCAGCCAACAGAGGGGGTCGAAGTACAATGAGCAGTTCTTC
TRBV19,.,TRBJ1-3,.,CASNVGVKSGNTIYF,TGTGCCAGTAACGTCGGGGTCAAGTCTGGAAACACCATATATTTT
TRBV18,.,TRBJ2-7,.,CASSPPHPAYEQYF,TGTGCCAGCTCACCACCCCACCCTGCCTACGAGCAGTACTTC
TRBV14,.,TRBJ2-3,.,CASSPGSGTDTQYF,TGTGCCAGCAGCCCCGGGAGCGGGACAGATACGCAGTATTTT